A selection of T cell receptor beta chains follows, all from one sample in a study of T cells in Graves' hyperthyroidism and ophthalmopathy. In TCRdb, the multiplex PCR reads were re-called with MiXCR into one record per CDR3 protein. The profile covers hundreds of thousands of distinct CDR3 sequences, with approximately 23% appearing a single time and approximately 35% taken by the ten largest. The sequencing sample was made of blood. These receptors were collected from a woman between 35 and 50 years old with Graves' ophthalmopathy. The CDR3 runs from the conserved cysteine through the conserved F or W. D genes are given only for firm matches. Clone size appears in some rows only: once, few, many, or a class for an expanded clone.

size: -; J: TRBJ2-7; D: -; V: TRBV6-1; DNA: TGTGCCAGCAATCGGGACACTTCCTACGAGCAGTACTTC; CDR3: CASNRDTSYEQYF
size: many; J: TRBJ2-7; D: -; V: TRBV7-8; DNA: TGTGCCAGCAGCTTAGCGCGTCAGGGAACCTACGAGCAGTACTTC; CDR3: CASSLARQGTYEQYF
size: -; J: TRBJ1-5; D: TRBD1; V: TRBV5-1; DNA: TGCGCCAGCAGCGAAGGGACAGTTCATAGCAATCAGCCCCAGCATTTT; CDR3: CASSEGTVHSNQPQHF
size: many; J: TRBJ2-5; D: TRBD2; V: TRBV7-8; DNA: TGTGCCAGCAGCTTATTGGGACTAGCGGGAGTGAAGACCCAGTACTTC; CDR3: CASSLLGLAGVKTQYF
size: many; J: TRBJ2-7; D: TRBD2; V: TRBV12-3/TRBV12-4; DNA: TGTGCCAGCAGTGGGGGACTAGCGGGACCCTCCTACGAGCAGTACTTC; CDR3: CASSGGLAGPSYEQYF
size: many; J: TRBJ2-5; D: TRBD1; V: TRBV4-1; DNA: TGCGCCAGCAGCCAAGAGGTCGGACAGGGCGAGACCCAGTACTTC; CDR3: CASSQEVGQGETQYF
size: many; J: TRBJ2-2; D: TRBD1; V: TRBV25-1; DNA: TGTGCCAGCAGTGAATATAGACAGGGTAGCGACACCGGGGAGCTGTTTTTT; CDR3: CASSEYRQGSDTGELFF
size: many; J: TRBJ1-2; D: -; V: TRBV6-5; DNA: TGTGCCAGCAGCCTCGGACTTAGCTATGGCTACACCTTC; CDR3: CASSLGLSYGYTF
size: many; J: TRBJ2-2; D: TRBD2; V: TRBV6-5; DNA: TGTGCCAGCAGTTACTCGTTCCCTAGCGGGAACACCGGGGAGCTGTTTTTT; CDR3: CASSYSFPSGNTGELFF
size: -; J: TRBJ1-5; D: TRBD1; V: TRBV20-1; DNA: TGCAGTGCTGGATCCGGGACAGGGGGCCAATATAGCAATCAGCCCCAGCATTTT; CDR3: CSAGSGTGGQYSNQPQHF
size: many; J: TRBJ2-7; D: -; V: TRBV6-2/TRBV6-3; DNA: TGTGCCAGCAGTCGACTGGGGGGCGACGAGCAGTACTTC; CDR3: CASSRLGGDEQYF
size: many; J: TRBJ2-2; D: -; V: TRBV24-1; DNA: TGTGCCACCAGTTCCGCAGGGGTTCCCACCGGGGAGCTGTTTTTT; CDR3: CATSSAGVPTGELFF
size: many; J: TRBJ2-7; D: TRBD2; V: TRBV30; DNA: TGTGCCATCAAACGGCCGGGACTAGCGGGAGTTTGGTCCGCGGACGAGCAGTACTTC; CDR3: CAIKRPGLAGVWSADEQYF
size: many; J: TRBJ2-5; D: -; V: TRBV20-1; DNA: TGCAGTGCTAGCACAGTAGGGCCCGCAGAGACCCAGTACTTC; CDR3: CSASTVGPAETQYF
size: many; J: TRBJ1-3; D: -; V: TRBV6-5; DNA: TGTGCCAGCAGTCCGAGTCGAAACACCATATATTTT; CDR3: CASSPSRNTIYF
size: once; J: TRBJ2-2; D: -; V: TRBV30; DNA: TGTGCCTGGAAACAGCTGGGGCCAGACACCGGGGAGCTGTTTTTT; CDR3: CAWKQLGPDTGELFF
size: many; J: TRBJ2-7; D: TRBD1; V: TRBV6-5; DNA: TGTGCCAGCAGTTACCGGATGGGACAGGGTGGTTACGAGCAGTACTTC; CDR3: CASSYRMGQGGYEQYF
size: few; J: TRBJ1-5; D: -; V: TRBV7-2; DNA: TGTGCCAGCAGCCTGGACCGGATCAATCAGCCCCAGCATTTT; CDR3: CASSLDRINQPQHF
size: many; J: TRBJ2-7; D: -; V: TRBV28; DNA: TGTGCCAGCCGCAGTTGGGGGGGCCCCTACGAGCAGTACTTC; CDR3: CASRSWGGPYEQYF
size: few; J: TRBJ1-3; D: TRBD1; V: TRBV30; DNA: TGTGCCCGGGACAGCCTAACGAGCTCTGGAAACACCATATATTTT; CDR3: CARDSLTSSGNTIYF
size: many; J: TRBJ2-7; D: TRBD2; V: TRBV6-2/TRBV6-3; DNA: TGTGCCAGCAGTTACTCTGAGCTAGCGGGTGTGGAGCAGTACTTC; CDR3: CASSYSELAGVEQYF
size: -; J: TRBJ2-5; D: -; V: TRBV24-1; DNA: TGTGCCACCAGTGAAGGGCTCCCGGAGACCCAGTACTTC; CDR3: CATSEGLPETQYF
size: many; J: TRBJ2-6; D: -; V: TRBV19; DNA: TGTGCCAGTAGGGACAAAGCTGGGGCCAACGTCCTGACTTTC; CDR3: CASRDKAGANVLTF
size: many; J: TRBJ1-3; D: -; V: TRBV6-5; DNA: TGTGCCAGCAGTTCGTATGCGGAGGTCTCTGGAAACACCATATATTTT; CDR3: CASSSYAEVSGNTIYF
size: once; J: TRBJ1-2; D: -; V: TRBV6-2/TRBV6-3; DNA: TGTGCCAGCAAGTCGACGGACTATGGCTACACCTTC; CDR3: CASKSTDYGYTF
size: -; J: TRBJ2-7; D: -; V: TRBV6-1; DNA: TGTGCCAGCAGTGAACCGAGCTTAGCCTACGAGCAGTACTTC; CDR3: CASSEPSLAYEQYF
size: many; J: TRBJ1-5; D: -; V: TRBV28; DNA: TGTGCCAGCAACCAGCCCCAGCATTTT; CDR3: CASNQPQHF
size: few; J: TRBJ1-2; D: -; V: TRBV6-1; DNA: TGTGCCAGCAGTGAATACAGGGCGGTAACTCGCGGGAACTATGGCTACACCTTC; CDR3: CASSEYRAVTRGNYGYTF
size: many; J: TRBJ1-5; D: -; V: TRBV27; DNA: TGTGCCACATCCACGGGGTTGGGGCAGCCCCAGCATTTT; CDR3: CATSTGLGQPQHF
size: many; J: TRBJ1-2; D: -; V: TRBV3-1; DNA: TGTGCCAGCAGCCAAGGGGTACGAGGCTACACCTTC; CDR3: CASSQGVRGYTF
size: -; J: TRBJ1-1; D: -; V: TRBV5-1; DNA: TGCGCCAGCAGCAACGCCGTCTCGGGGACTGAAGCTTTCTTT; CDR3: CASSNAVSGTEAFF
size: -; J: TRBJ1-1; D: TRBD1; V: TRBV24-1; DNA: TGTGCCACCAGTGAAGGGACAGGGGGCGCCGACACTGAAGCTTTCTTT; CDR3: CATSEGTGGADTEAFF
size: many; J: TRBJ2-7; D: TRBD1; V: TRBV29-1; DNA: TGCAGCGCGGGACAGGCGTACGAGCAGTACTTC; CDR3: CSAGQAYEQYF
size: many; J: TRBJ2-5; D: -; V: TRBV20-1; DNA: TGCAGTGTTGTCTTGTCTCTAGGGGCCCAAGAGACCCAGTACTTC; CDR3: CSVVLSLGAQETQYF
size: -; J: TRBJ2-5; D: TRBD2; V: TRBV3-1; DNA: TGTGCCAGCAGGGTAGCGGGAGGAGCAGAGACCCAGTACTTC; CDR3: CASRVAGGAETQYF
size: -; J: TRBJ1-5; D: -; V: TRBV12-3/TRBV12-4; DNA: TGTGCCAGCAGTCCGAAGGGGATTCAGCCCCAGCATTTT; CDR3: CASSPKGIQPQHF
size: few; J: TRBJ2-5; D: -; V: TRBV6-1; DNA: TGTGCCAGCAGTGACGACAGATACGAGACCCAGTACTTC; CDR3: CASSDDRYETQYF
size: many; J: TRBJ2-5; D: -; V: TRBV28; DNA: TGTGCCAGCAGTTTAAATGGAGCGAGCCAAGAGACCCAGTACTTC; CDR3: CASSLNGASQETQYF
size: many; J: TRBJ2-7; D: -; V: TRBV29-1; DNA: TGCAGCGTTGGTAGGGGCGAGGCCTACGAGCAGTACTTC; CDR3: CSVGRGEAYEQYF
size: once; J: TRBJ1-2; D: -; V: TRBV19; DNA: TGTGCCAGTAGTGCGTATCAGGGGCTTGGTGGCTACACCTTC; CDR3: CASSAYQGLGGYTF
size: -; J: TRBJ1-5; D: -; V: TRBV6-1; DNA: TGTGCCAGCAGGATACAGGTTAATAGCAATCAGCCCCAGCATTTT; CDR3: CASRIQVNSNQPQHF
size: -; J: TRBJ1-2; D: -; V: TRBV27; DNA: TGTGCCAGCAGTTCCGACCTACAGGGCAATGATGGCTACACCTTC; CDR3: CASSSDLQGNDGYTF
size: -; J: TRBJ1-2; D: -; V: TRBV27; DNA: TGTGCCAGCAGTCCCGTAGAGGGGAACAACTATGGCTACACCTTC; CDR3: CASSPVEGNNYGYTF
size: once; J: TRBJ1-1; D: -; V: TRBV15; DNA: TGTGCCACCAGCAACGGACCCACGAACACTGAAGCTTTCTTT; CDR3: CATSNGPTNTEAFF
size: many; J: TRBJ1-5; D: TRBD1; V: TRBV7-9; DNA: TGTGCCAGCAGCTATGGACAGGGGCAAAATCAGCCCCAGCATTTT; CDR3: CASSYGQGQNQPQHF
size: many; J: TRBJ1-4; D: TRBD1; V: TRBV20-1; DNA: TGCAGTGCTACACGGACAGGGGTTGAAAAACTGTTTTTT; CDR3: CSATRTGVEKLFF
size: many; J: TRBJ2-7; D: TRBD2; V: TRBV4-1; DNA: TGCGCCAGCAGCCAAGGGACTAGCACCGAGCAGTACTTC; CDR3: CASSQGTSTEQYF
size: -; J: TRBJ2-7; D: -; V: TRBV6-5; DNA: TGTGCCAGCAGTTTGGGGTCGGTGGGACGCCGGTTCTACGAGCAGTACTTC; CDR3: CASSLGSVGRRFYEQYF
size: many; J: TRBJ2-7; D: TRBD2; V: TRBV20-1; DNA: TGCAGTGCTAGCCCCCGGGAGGGACTAGCGGATTACGAGCAGTACTTC; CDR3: CSASPREGLADYEQYF
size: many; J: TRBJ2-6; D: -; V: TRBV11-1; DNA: TGTGCCAGCAGCTTAGTCGCGGGGCCCAGCTCTGGGGCCAACGTCCTGACTTTC; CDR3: CASSLVAGPSSGANVLTF
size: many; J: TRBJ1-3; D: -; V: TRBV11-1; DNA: TGTGCCAGCAGCTTAGGAGGACAGAAGTACTCTGGAAACACCATATATTTT; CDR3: CASSLGGQKYSGNTIYF
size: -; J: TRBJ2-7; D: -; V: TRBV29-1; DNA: TGCAGCGTTGAAACCAATAGGGCCCGGGAGCAGTACTTC; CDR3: CSVETNRAREQYF
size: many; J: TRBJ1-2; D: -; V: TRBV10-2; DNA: TGCGCCAGCACCCCCCGAAGCAACTATGGCTACACCTTC; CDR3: CASTPRSNYGYTF